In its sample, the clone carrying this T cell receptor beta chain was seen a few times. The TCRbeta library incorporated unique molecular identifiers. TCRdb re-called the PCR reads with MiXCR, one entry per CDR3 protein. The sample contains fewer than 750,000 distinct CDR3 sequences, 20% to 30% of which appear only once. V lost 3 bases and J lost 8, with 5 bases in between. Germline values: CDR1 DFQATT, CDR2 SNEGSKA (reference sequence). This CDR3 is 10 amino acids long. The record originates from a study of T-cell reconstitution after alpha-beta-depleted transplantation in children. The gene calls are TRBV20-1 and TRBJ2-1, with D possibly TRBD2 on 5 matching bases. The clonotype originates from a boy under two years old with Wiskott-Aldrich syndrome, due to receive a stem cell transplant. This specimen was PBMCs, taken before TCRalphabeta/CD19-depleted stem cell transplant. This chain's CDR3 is CSASSDEQFF. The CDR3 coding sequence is TGCAGTGCTAGTAGCGATGAGCAGTTCTTC.